Below are 8 T cell receptor beta chains sequenced from a single sample in a study of cytomegalovirus exposure and HLA in healthy donors. It was with 60 Vbeta and 13 Jbeta primers that the PCR ran. Method: immunoSEQ multiplex PCR; TCRdb's copy keeps in-frame clones and lacks some. The sample holds 150,000 or so clones, approximately 83% seen once. Sequenced input: PBMCs. These receptors all stem from a young man in good health and CMV-seropositive.

The rearrangement uses TRBV4-3 and TRBJ1-4; D unresolved. The CDR3 has 15 residues. Germline values: CDR1 LGHNA, CDR2 YSLEER. Deletions cut 1 base from V and 5 bases from J, with 11 bases between. The CDR3 DNA is TGCGCCAGCAGCCAAGCTACGGGTCCCAATGAAAAACTGTTTTTT. Amino acids: CASSQATGPNEKLFF.

The genes are TRBV5-6 and TRBJ2-7; TRBD2 is a possible D gene (5 bases). Germline V gene lookup returns CDR1 SGHDT and CDR2 YYEEEE. V lost 5 bases and J 11 bases, leaving 14 bases between the germline ends. This CDR3 is 11 amino acids long. DNA of the CDR3: TGTGCCAGCAGTGAAGAGGGAAGGGAGTACTTC. Translated, it gives CASSEEGREYF.

The chain joins TRBV5-1 to TRBJ1-1; D call uncertain. This CDR3 is 15 amino acids long. Trimming took off 0 bases at V and 3 bases at J, with 12 bases between the two ends. Germline CDR1 reads SGHRS; CDR2 reads YFSETQ. The CDR3, as DNA: TGCGCCAGCAGCTTGGAGAACCCAGCGGACACTGAAGCTTTCTTT. Its translation: CASSLENPADTEAFF.

The CDR3 loop reads CASSTLAGGALNTQYF. The CDR3 coding sequence is TGTGCCAGCAGCACACTAGCGGGGGGGGCCTTGAATACGCAGTATTTT. This chain uses TRBV9 with TRBJ2-3; 13 bases are shared with TRBD2. The CDR3 contains 16 residues. Trimming cost V 4 bases and J 7 bases; bases outside gene matches: 9. Germline CDR1 reads SGDLS; CDR2 reads YYNGEE.

The V and J genes are TRBV15 and TRBJ2-7; tentative D call: TRBD1 (6 bases). This CDR3 spans 14 amino acids. Germline-derived CDR1 and CDR2 are LNHNV and YYDKDF (reference sequence). Deletions cut 5 bases from V and 2 bases from J, with 13 bases between. In DNA, the CDR3 is TGTGCCACCAGCCAGGGGCCTAATCCCTACGAGCAGTACTTC. It is translated as CATSQGPNPYEQYF.

This chain connects TRBV11-1 to TRBJ2-5; TRBD1 matches at 11 bases. This CDR3 has 13 residues. Germline values: CDR1 SGHAT, CDR2 FQDESV (reference sequence). V lost 5 bases and J lost 5; bases outside the gene matches: 1. CDR3 coding DNA: TGTGCCAGCAGCCGGGACAGGGGGGAGACCCAGTACTTC. Translation: CASSRDRGETQYF.

This clone was counted once. The chain uses TRBV5-1 and TRBJ1-1, with TRBD1 as a possible D gene (5 bases). The V gene lost 0 bases and the J gene lost 8 bases, with 20 bases spanning the gap. Germline values: CDR1 SGHRS, CDR2 YFSETQ. The CDR3 covers 16 residues. In DNA, the CDR3 is TGCGCCAGCAGCTTGGGGGACGGGGGGAGTTTCCAGGAAGCTTTCTTT. Translation: CASSLGDGGSFQEAFF. Filled out from reference TRBV5-1 and TRBJ1-1, the complete variable domain reads KAGVTQTPRYLIKTRGQQVTLSCSPISGHRSVSWYQQTPGQGLQFLFEYFSETQRNKGNFPGRFSGRQFSNSRSEMNVSTLELGDSALYLCASSLGDGGSFQEAFFGQGTRLTVV.

The chain carries TRBV15 and TRBJ1-5, with a tentative D call TRBD1 (5 bases). Trimming took 3 bases from V and 0 from J, leaving 12 bases between them. CDR1 and CDR2 (germline): LNHNV, YYDKDF (reference sequence). CDR3 length: 16 residues. This CDR3 reads CATSRTDTYSNQPQHF. CDR3 nucleotide sequence: TGTGCCACCAGCAGGACGGACACCTATAGCAATCAGCCCCAGCATTTT.